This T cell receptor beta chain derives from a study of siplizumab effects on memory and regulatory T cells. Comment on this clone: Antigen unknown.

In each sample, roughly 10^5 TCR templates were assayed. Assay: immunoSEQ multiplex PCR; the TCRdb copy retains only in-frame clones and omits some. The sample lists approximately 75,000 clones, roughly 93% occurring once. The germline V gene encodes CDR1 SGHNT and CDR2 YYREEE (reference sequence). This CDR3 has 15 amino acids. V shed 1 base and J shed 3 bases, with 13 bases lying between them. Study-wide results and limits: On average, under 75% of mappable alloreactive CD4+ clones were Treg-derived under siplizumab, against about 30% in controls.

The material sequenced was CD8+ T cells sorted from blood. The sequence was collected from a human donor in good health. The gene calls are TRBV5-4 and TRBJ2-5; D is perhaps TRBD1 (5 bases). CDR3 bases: TGTGCCAGCAGCTTGAAGGGGCGCGATAAAGAGACCCAGTACTTC. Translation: CASSLKGRDKETQYF. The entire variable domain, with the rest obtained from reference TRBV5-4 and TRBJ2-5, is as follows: ETGVTQSPTHLIKTRGQQVTLRCSSQSGHNTVSWYQQALGQGPQFIFQYYREEENGRGNFPPRFSGLQFPNYSSELNVNALELDDSALYLCASSLKGRDKETQYFGPGTRLLVL.